This TCR beta chain was recovered during a study of T-cell memory formation after mild COVID-19. TCRdb ran MiXCR on the 5' RACE reads and lists one entry per CDR3 protein. The repertoire holds approximately 570,000 distinct CDR3 sequences, with over 15% as singletons. The CDR3 runs to 14 residues. Germline V gene lookup returns CDR1 SGHAT and CDR2 FQDESV (reference sequence). Trimming removed 5 bases from V and 3 bases from J; junction bases left unmatched: 6. The source of this sequence is an adult woman who had mild COVID-19 (a few samples of this study predate the infection). Cell type and time point are not known. What was sequenced was PBMCs or a T cell subset sorted from them (not recorded which). The gene calls are TRBV11-1 and TRBJ2-5; TRBD2 agrees at 7 bases. The CDR3 loop reads CASSPGRGEETQYF. CDR3 in DNA: TGTGCCAGCAGCCCCGGACGGGGGGAAGAGACCCAGTACTTC.